This is a list of T cell receptor beta chains from one sample in a study of cytomegalovirus exposure and HLA in healthy donors. Repertoires were generated with immunoSEQ multiplex PCR, while TCRdb's copy carries only in-frame clones and drops some. The sample has under 200,000 clones, about 13% seen once. The material sequenced was PBMCs. All receptors derive from a man between 50 and 59 years old in good health and CMV-seropositive. The CDR3 runs from the conserved cysteine through the conserved F or W. The D gene is left open where the match is weak. Where a row states a size, it is once, few, many or the class of an expanded clone; other rows omit it.

j_call d_call clone_size v_call cdr3_aa cdr3_nt
TRBJ2-7 TRBD2 NA TRBV5-1 CASSSAGGKGSEQYF TGCGCCAGCAGCTCGGCGGGGGGAAAGGGTTCCGAGCAGTACTTC
TRBJ2-5 NA few TRBV15 CATKEVNQETQYF TGTGCCACCAAGGAGGTAAACCAAGAGACCCAGTACTTC
TRBJ2-7 TRBD1 NA TRBV30 CAWDRVTGTYEQYF TGTGCCTGGGACAGGGTAACGGGGACCTACGAGCAGTACTTC
TRBJ1-4 NA NA TRBV19 CATKRGGLGEKLFF TGTGCCACCAAGAGGGGGGGGTTAGGTGAAAAACTGTTTTTT
TRBJ2-2 NA NA TRBV25-1 CASVGTKNTGELFF TGTGCCAGCGTCGGGACAAAGAACACCGGGGAGCTGTTTTTT
TRBJ1-1 NA few TRBV5-8 CASSLGEYSVLVHTEAFF TGTGCCAGCAGCTTGGGGGAGTATTCTGTATTAGTACACACTGAAGCTTTCTTT
TRBJ1-1 TRBD1 NA TRBV7-2 CASSLAGTVTEAFF TGTGCCAGCAGCCTAGCTGGGACAGTCACTGAAGCTTTCTTT
TRBJ2-4 NA NA TRBV21-1 CASTGTSGPGAKNIQYF TGTGCCAGTACCGGGACTAGCGGGCCCGGGGCCAAAAACATTCAGTACTTC
TRBJ1-5 TRBD1 NA TRBV10-2 CASSPTGRKQPQHF TGCGCCAGCAGTCCGACAGGGCGAAAACAGCCCCAGCATTTT
TRBJ2-1 TRBD2 few TRBV5-4 CASSLTLAGGRNEQFF TGTGCCAGCAGCCTTACCCTAGCGGGGGGGCGGAATGAGCAGTTCTTC
TRBJ1-1 NA NA TRBV7-2 CASSPDRWNTEAFF TGTGCCAGCAGCCCAGACAGATGGAACACTGAAGCTTTCTTT
TRBJ1-5 TRBD1 few TRBV4-2 CASSQPDRANQPQHF TGTGCCAGCAGCCAACCCGACAGGGCCAATCAGCCCCAGCATTTT
TRBJ2-7 NA few TRBV5-6 CASSPTQGYEQYF TGTGCCAGCAGCCCAACCCAGGGCTACGAGCAGTACTTC
TRBJ2-2 NA NA TRBV6-5 CASSFSGELFF TGTGCCAGCAGTTTCAGCGGGGAGCTGTTTTTT
TRBJ1-2 NA NA TRBV10-2 CASRMAINYGYTF TGCGCCAGCAGAATGGCCATAAACTATGGCTACACCTTC
TRBJ2-6 TRBD2 NA TRBV5-1 CASSQGLAGAISGANVLTF TGCGCCAGCAGCCAGGGACTAGCGGGGGCAATCTCTGGGGCCAACGTCCTGACTTTC